Shown below are 27 T cell receptor beta chains from a single sample sequenced in a study of blood T cell repertoires in COVID-19. Method: immunoSEQ multiplex PCR; TCRdb's copy keeps in-frame clones and lacks some. Of about 180,000 clones listed, roughly nine tenths were seen once; the top ten hold under 2%. The specimen was peripheral blood. These receptors originate from a man younger than 30 who had recovered from COVID-19.

This sequence joins TRBV12-3 or TRBV12-4 and TRBJ1-1; D is unresolved. Between the trimmed V and J ends, which lost 3 bases and 3 bases, there was a span of 5 bases. There are 12 residues in the CDR3. CDR3 sequence: CASSFVDTEAFF. The CDR3 DNA sequence: TGTGCCAGCAGTTTTGTCGACACTGAAGCTTTCTTT.

The genes are TRBV7-9 and TRBJ2-7, with D uncertain. V lost 3 bases and J 4 bases, leaving 10 bases between the germline ends. The CDR3 sequence is 13 residues long. In germline, CDR1 is SEHNR, CDR2 FQNEAQ (reference sequence). This CDR3 is CASSFSERYEQYF. In DNA form, the CDR3 reads TGTGCCAGCAGCTTCAGTGAGAGGTACGAGCAGTACTTC.

V is TRBV30 and J is TRBJ2-2; 10 positions match TRBD1. The CDR3 is made up of 15 amino acids. CDR1 is GTSNPN, CDR2 SVGIG, per germline (reference sequence). V gave up 3 bases and J gave up 3 bases; unmatched junction bases: 4. The CDR3 region has the DNA TGTGCCTGGAGGGGACAGGGGACGTACACCGGGGAGCTGTTTTTT. It encodes CAWRGQGTYTGELFF. The full variable domain, its missing parts supplied by reference TRBV30 and TRBJ2-2, is SQTIHQWPATLVQPVGSPLSLECTVEGTSNPNLYWYRQAAGRGLQLLFYSVGIGQISSEVPQNLSASRPQDRQFILSSKKLLLSDSGFYLCAWRGQGTYTGELFFGEGSRLTVL.

The V and J genes are TRBV19 and TRBJ2-2, with 8 positions matching TRBD1. The length of the CDR3 is 15 residues. After removal of 4 bases from V and 5 bases from J, the junction contained 6 bases not matched to a gene. Germline CDR1 is LNHDA and CDR2 is SQIVND (reference sequence). CDR3 bases: TGTGCCAGTAGTAGTTTACAGGGGGAAACCGGGGAGCTGTTTTTT. It specifies CASSSLQGETGELFF.

The V and J genes are TRBV5-1 and TRBJ1-1, with a tentative D call TRBD1 (5 bases). The germline V and J ends were trimmed by 4 bases and 1 base, with 17 bases remaining between them. This CDR3 is built from 16 residues. Germline CDR1 is SGHRS and CDR2 is YFSETQ. The CDR3 loop reads CASSTRPPQGNTEAFF. The CDR3 DNA reads as TGCGCCAGCAGCACCCGACCGCCCCAGGGGAACACTGAAGCTTTCTTT.

This chain links TRBV7-3 with TRBJ2-3; 7 bases align to TRBD2. The length of the CDR3 is 16 residues. With V trimmed by 2 bases and J by 2 bases, 7 bases remained unmatched. Germline lookup yields CDR1 SGHTA and CDR2 FQGTGA. CDR3 bases: TGTGCCAGCAGCTTAGGCGGTCTAGCGGCCACAGATACGCAGTATTTT. It translates to CASSLGGLAATDTQYF.

The sample holds one count of this clone. This chain joins TRBV4-3 and TRBJ1-1, with D hard to call. V dropped 1 base and J dropped 0 bases, with 6 bases sitting between them. Germline assignment: CDR1 LGHNA and CDR2 YSLEER. The CDR3 runs 14 residues. The CDR3, as DNA: TGCGCCAGCAGCCAAGGTGGGCTGAACACTGAAGCTTTCTTT. As protein: CASSQGGLNTEAFF.

V usage is TRBV7-9 and J usage is TRBJ2-7; 7 bases fit TRBD2. V lost 4 bases, J lost 6 bases, and 9 bases stayed unmatched. Germline assignment: CDR1 SEHNR and CDR2 FQNEAQ (reference sequence). This CDR3 comprises 14 residues. The DNA for the CDR3 is TGTGCCAGCAGCTCGCGACGCGGGAGCTCCGAGCAGTACTTC. Translating gives CASSSRRGSSEQYF.

The CDR3 here is CACSLSRLNTEAFF. For the CDR3, the DNA is TGTGCCTGCTCCTTGTCGCGTCTGAACACTGAAGCTTTCTTT. J is TRBJ1-1 and V is TRBV7-9; D gene ambiguous. Germline V gene sequence: CDR1 SEHNR, CDR2 FQNEAQ (reference sequence). The V gene lost 11 bases and the J gene lost 0 bases, with 16 bases spanning the gap. This CDR3 spans 14 amino acids.

This clone was seen a few times. The chain links TRBV5-6 to TRBJ2-5; the match to TRBD2 covers 7 bases. This CDR3 is built from 16 residues. The germline gives CDR1 SGHDT, CDR2 YYEEEE. The trim removed 4 bases at V and 1 base at J, leaving 10 bases unmatched. CDR3 amino acids: CASSTGGGLGQETQYF. CDR3 nucleotides: TGTGCCAGCAGCACCGGCGGGGGTTTGGGCCAAGAGACCCAGTACTTC.

V usage is TRBV11-2 and J usage is TRBJ2-5; 9 bases match TRBD1. Trimming took 10 bases from V and 5 from J; bases not matched to a gene: 11. The CDR3 covers 14 residues. Looked up from germline, CDR1 is SGHAT and CDR2 is FQNNGV. Here the CDR3 reads CATKGQGKGETQYF. Written as DNA, the CDR3 is TGTGCCACCAAGGGACAGGGCAAGGGGGAGACCCAGTACTTC.

This chain uses TRBV6-5 with TRBJ2-7; 9 bases are a match to TRBD2. The CDR3 loop spans 15 amino acids. Germline V lookup: CDR1 MNHEY, CDR2 SVGAGI. Unmatched junction bases numbered 12, after V lost 6 bases and J lost 6 bases. The CDR3 protein is CASSPWGGRAAEQYF. As DNA, the CDR3 is TGTGCCAGCAGCCCCTGGGGCGGGAGGGCCGCCGAGCAGTACTTC.

The chain uses TRBV7-2 and TRBJ2-5; TRBD1 is a possible D gene (6 bases). CDR1 and CDR2 from the germline V gene are SGHTA and FQGNSA. CDR3 length: 15 residues. The V end lost 6 bases, the J end lost 4 bases, and 18 bases lay between the germline ends. CDR3 protein: CASSSSHTGRETQYF. CDR3 nucleotides: TGTGCCAGCAGTTCTTCCCACACAGGGAGAGAGACCCAGTACTTC.

This rearrangement joins TRBV27 to TRBJ2-1, with 8 bases identical to TRBD2. This CDR3 is 17 amino acids long. After removal of 8 bases from V and 2 bases from J, the junction contained 14 bases not matched to a gene. The germline V gene has CDR1 MNHEY and CDR2 SMNVEV (reference sequence). CDR3 sequence: CASEGPPAGGTYNEQFF. The CDR3 nucleotides are TGTGCCAGCGAAGGGCCCCCTGCGGGAGGCACCTACAATGAGCAGTTCTTC.

The genes are TRBV7-6 and TRBJ2-1; 10 nucleotides match TRBD1. The CDR3 spans 12 residues. V lost 6 bases and J lost 12; bases outside the gene matches: 5. CDR1 SGHVS and CDR2 FNYEAQ come from the germline V gene. The CDR3 loop is CASRGQGLGQFF. CDR3 in DNA: TGTGCCAGCAGGGGACAGGGGTTGGGGCAGTTCTTC.

The rearrangement links TRBV27 to TRBJ2-7, with 7 bases matching TRBD2. Germline V gives CDR1 MNHEY, CDR2 SMNVEV (reference sequence). This CDR3 spans 15 amino acids. The V segment lost 1 base and the J segment 7 bases; nucleotides outside the gene matches: 10. The CDR3 spells CASSLCLGGGGEQYF. The DNA of the CDR3 is TGTGCCAGCAGTTTATGTCTGGGCGGGGGTGGGGAGCAGTACTTC.

This clone was counted a single time. V is TRBV13 and J is TRBJ2-2; 8 bases map to TRBD2. Germline loops: CDR1 PRHDT, CDR2 FYEKMQ (reference sequence). The CDR3 covers 17 residues. Trimming cost V 4 bases and J 2 bases; bases outside gene matches: 9. CDR3 amino acids: CASSSLAGTLNTGELFF. The CDR3 DNA follows: TGTGCCAGCAGCTCGCTAGCGGGTACCTTAAACACCGGGGAGCTGTTTTTT.

The rearrangement links TRBV7-9 to TRBJ2-4; possible D gene TRBD2, 5 bases. CDR3 length: 15 amino acids. The germline V and J ends were trimmed by 5 bases and 0 bases, with 11 bases remaining between them. Germline CDR1 and CDR2: SEHNR and FQNEAQ (reference sequence). CDR3 sequence (DNA): TGTGCCAGCAGCCCGGGGATAGGAGCCAAAAACATTCAGTACTTC. It specifies CASSPGIGAKNIQYF.

This clone was observed a handful of times. The chain is built from TRBV4-2 and TRBJ1-6; TRBD1 is a possible D gene (5 bases). The CDR3 runs 15 residues. Germline CDR1 is LGHNA and CDR2 is YNFKEQ. V was clipped by 1 base and J by 10 bases, with 14 bases between them. CDR3 bases: TGTGCCAGCAGCCAAGCCTTCAGGGCTGGATCACCCCTCCACTTT. Translated: CASSQAFRAGSPLHF.

The chain uses TRBV9 and TRBJ2-1; 12 bases agree with TRBD2. This CDR3 is 14 amino acids long. Germline V gene sequence: CDR1 SGDLS, CDR2 YYNGEE. J lost 12 bases, V lost 3 bases, and 7 bases had no gene match. The CDR3 spells CASSGSSGRAPQFF. In DNA form, the CDR3 reads TGTGCCAGCAGCGGTTCTAGCGGGAGGGCCCCGCAGTTCTTC.

At least ten counts were recorded for this clone. This chain connects TRBV6-2 or TRBV6-3 to TRBJ2-7; 7 nucleotides match TRBD1. The CDR3 spans 13 residues. Trimming cost V 5 bases and J 2 bases; bases outside gene matches: 3. Looked up from germline, CDR1 is MNHEY and CDR2 is SVGEGT. The DNA of the CDR3 is TGTGCCAGCAGTGGGACAGAGACCTACGAGCAGTACTTC. Amino acid sequence: CASSGTETYEQYF.

The rearrangement links TRBV11-2 to TRBJ1-5; 7 nucleotides match TRBD1. The germline gives CDR1 SGHAT, CDR2 FQNNGV. J gave up 1 base and V 4 bases, and 4 bases lay outside the gene matches. The CDR3 runs to 15 residues. The CDR3 bases are TGTGCCAGCAGCTCCGGGACAGTCAGCAATCAGCCCCAGCATTTT. Amino acids: CASSSGTVSNQPQHF.

This chain links TRBV4-3 with TRBJ2-7; tentative D call: TRBD1 (5 bases). This CDR3 is 15 amino acids long. The V and J ends lost 4 bases and 0 bases respectively, with 13 bases between them. Looked up from germline, CDR1 is LGHNA and CDR2 is YSLEER. For the CDR3, the DNA is TGCGCCAGCAGCCCTGGAACAGGCTACTCCTACGAGCAGTACTTC. This sequence encodes CASSPGTGYSYEQYF.

The chain employs TRBV5-4 and TRBJ2-2; D is ambiguous. This CDR3 spans 15 amino acids. Trimming took off 1 base at V and 1 base at J, with 8 bases between the two ends. Germline loops: CDR1 SGHNT, CDR2 YYREEE (reference sequence). This CDR3 is CASSLNRQNTGELFF. The CDR3 DNA follows: TGTGCCAGCAGCTTGAATCGACAGAACACCGGGGAGCTGTTTTTT.

The chain carries TRBV4-1 and TRBJ1-5; D unclear. The V and J ends lost 2 bases and 6 bases respectively, with 14 bases between them. CDR3 size: 15 residues. CDR1 is MGHRA and CDR2 is YSYEKL in the germline V gene. The DNA of the CDR3 is TGCGCCAGCAGCCAACCCGGGAGCCTCGGTCAGCCCCAGCATTTT. Amino acids: CASSQPGSLGQPQHF.

The chain links TRBV6-6 to TRBJ2-7; 11 positions match TRBD2. CDR1 MNHNY and CDR2 SVGAGI come from the germline V gene (reference sequence). The CDR3 contains 15 residues. The ends lost 0 bases at V and 7 bases at J; junction bases unmatched: 5. The CDR3 spells CASSYSTSGVREQYF. The CDR3 bases are TGTGCCAGCAGTTACTCGACTAGCGGGGTAAGGGAGCAGTACTTC.

The chain links TRBV7-2 to TRBJ2-2, with D tentatively TRBD2 (5 bases). Germline V gives CDR1 SGHTA, CDR2 FQGNSA. With 5 bases removed from V and 6 bases from J, the gap between germline ends came to 13 bases. The CDR3 extends over 14 amino acids. CDR3 coding DNA: TGTGCCAGCAGCAAACTAGGTATCTCCGGGGAGCTGTTTTTT. It encodes CASSKLGISGELFF. Full variable domain (remainder filled in from reference TRBV7-2 and TRBJ2-2): GAGVSQSPSNKVTEKGKDVELRCDPISGHTALYWYRQSLGQGLEFLIYFQGNSAPDKSGLPSDRFSAERTGGSVSTLTIQRTQQEDSAVYLCASSKLGISGELFFGEGSRLTVL.